This T cell receptor beta chain originates from a study of T cells in Graves' hyperthyroidism and ophthalmopathy. Diagnoses used clinical symptoms, serum thyroxine and TRAb, thyroid ultrasound and orbital computed tomography. PBMCs were obtained from 10 ml fresh peripheral blood. This clonotype was picked up many times. Its antigen is still unknown. Notes on the study in general: The majority of expanded thyroid clonotypes above 0.001 also appeared in blood.

The source material, RNA transcripts, was used to amplify TCR beta CDR3 regions. When the TCR CDR3 underwent first-round RT-PCR, the HTBI primer set was used. TCRdb fed the multiplex PCR reads into MiXCR, producing one record per CDR3 protein. The sample includes approximately 630,000 distinct CDR3 sequences, roughly 15% of them seen just once. The length of the CDR3 is 15 residues. With V trimmed by 5 bases and J by 6 bases, 10 bases remained unmatched. This receptor was identified in a woman in her 30s with Graves' hyperthyroidism. The chain recombines TRBV12-3 or TRBV12-4 with TRBJ2-1; 7 bases are a match to TRBD2. Sequences were obtained from blood. The DNA for the CDR3 is TGTGCCAGCAGTCGAAGGGAGCGGGGCTCCAATGAGCAGTTCTTC. This encodes CASSRRERGSNEQFF.